The present TCR beta chain was sequenced within a study of Graves' ophthalmopathy and Graves' hyperthyroidism. RNA transcripts were the template, and TCR beta CDR3 regions were amplified from them. RT-PCR in the first round used HTBI primers; a second-round multiplex PCR followed. Each CDR3 protein is one row after TCRdb ran MiXCR on the multiplex PCR reads. The sample carries almost 400,000 distinct CDR3 sequences, 18% recorded once. The V end lost 0 bases, the J end lost 1 base, and 13 bases lay between the germline ends. From germline, CDR1 is LGHNA and CDR2 YSLEER. The CDR3 length is 17 residues. The authors isolated PBMCs from about 10 ml of fresh peripheral blood. This clonotype was detected many times.

Sequenced input: peripheral blood. The origin of this receptor is a woman aged 18-29 years with Graves' ophthalmopathy. This chain joins TRBV4-3 and TRBJ1-5, with unresolved D. The CDR3 here is CASSQDPLHGSNQPQHF. For the CDR3, the DNA is TGCGCCAGCAGCCAAGACCCGCTACATGGGAGCAATCAGCCCCAGCATTTT.